This T cell receptor beta chain is from a study of control samples from healthy donors and cancer patients. From germline, CDR1 is MNHEY and CDR2 SVGAGI. The CDR3 consists of 15 residues. The trim removed 4 bases at V and 4 bases at J, leaving 9 bases unmatched. The method was immunoSEQ multiplex PCR; TCRdb's version includes in-frame clones alone and lacks a portion of them. The sample holds about 120,000 clones, approximately 90% seen once. Sequenced sample: PBMCs. J is TRBJ1-2 and V is TRBV6-5, with 7 bases matching TRBD1. The clonotype was recovered from a woman aged 45-65 years with colorectal cancer. The CDR3 region has the DNA TGTGCCAGCAGTTCCACGAACAGACAGGGCTATGGCTACACCTTC. This translates into CASSSTNRQGYGYTF.